Here is one T cell receptor (beta chain) with its context. These data belong to a study of OX40 agonist ivuxolimab in advanced cancers. V lost 2 bases and J lost 3, with 13 bases in between. The germline CDR1 and CDR2 sequences are SGHTA and FQGNSA. The CDR3 is 16 amino acids. Method: immunoSEQ multiplex PCR; TCRdb's copy keeps in-frame clones and lacks some. The sample has tens of thousands of clones; about 91% are singletons. This clonotype originated in an adult with an advanced solid tumor such as melanoma, head and neck, liver or kidney cancer. The chain recombines TRBV7-2 with TRBJ2-2; a possible D gene is TRBD2 (5 bases). Material: CD4+ or CD8+ T cells sorted from blood, obtained in a trial of the OX40 agonist ivuxolimab. CDR3: CASSLTSGDYTGELFF. In nucleotides, the CDR3 is TGTGCCAGCAGCTTAACCAGCGGAGACTACACCGGGGAGCTGTTTTTT.